Below are 14 T cell receptor beta chains sequenced from a single sample in a study of cytomegalovirus exposure and HLA in healthy donors. Researchers ran the PCR with 60 Vbeta and 13 Jbeta primers. Data came from immunoSEQ multiplex PCR; TCRdb stores just in-frame clones and leaves some out. The sample contains under 200,000 clones, about 81% of which appear only once. Sequenced material: PBMCs. The receptor source for this set is a woman in her forties or fifties in good health and CMV-seropositive.

This clone was counted once. The chain combines TRBV6-1 with TRBJ1-6; D is undetermined. In germline, CDR1 is MNHNS, CDR2 SASEGT. V was trimmed by 2 bases and J by 4 bases, leaving 3 bases between them. CDR3 length equals 13 residues. As DNA, the CDR3 is TGTGCCAGCAGTGAATCTTATAATTCACCCCTCCACTTT. This encodes CASSESYNSPLHF.

This clone showed up just a few times. V gene TRBV5-1 combines with J gene TRBJ2-1; 8 positions match TRBD2. The CDR3 has 17 residues. In germline, CDR1 is SGHRS, CDR2 YFSETQ. V lost 4 bases to trimming and J lost 0 bases; unmatched junction nucleotides: 9. The CDR3, as DNA: TGCGCCAGCAGCCGCGGACTAGCCGATAGCTCCTACAATGAGCAGTTCTTC. The encoded protein is CASSRGLADSSYNEQFF.

The rearrangement uses TRBV27 and TRBJ1-4, with TRBD1 as a possible D gene (5 bases). Germline-derived CDR1 and CDR2 are MNHEY and SMNVEV (reference sequence). This CDR3 contains 13 residues. V was trimmed by 9 bases and J by 6 bases, leaving 14 bases between them. The CDR3 reads CASGTLGDEKLFF. DNA of the CDR3: TGTGCCAGTGGGACTCTCGGGGATGAAAAACTGTTTTTT.

V usage is TRBV5-1 and J usage is TRBJ2-5, with 8 positions matching TRBD2. Germline CDR1 and CDR2: SGHRS and YFSETQ. This CDR3 spans 16 amino acids. After removal of 0 bases from V and 5 bases from J, the junction contained 9 bases not matched to a gene. Here the CDR3 reads CASSLGSPGGGETQYF. CDR3 in DNA: TGCGCCAGCAGCTTGGGGTCTCCGGGGGGGGGCGAGACCCAGTACTTC. The entire variable domain, with the rest obtained from reference TRBV5-1 and TRBJ2-5, is as follows: KAGVTQTPRYLIKTRGQQVTLSCSPISGHRSVSWYQQTPGQGLQFLFEYFSETQRNKGNFPGRFSGRQFSNSRSEMNVSTLELGDSALYLCASSLGSPGGGETQYFGPGTRLLVL.

This sequence joins TRBV6-1 and TRBJ2-2; TRBD2 is a possible D gene (5 bases). Per germline, CDR1 MNHNS and CDR2 SASEGT. Trimming left V 8 bases short and J 6 bases short, with 13 bases between. The CDR3 length is 13 residues. This CDR3 reads CASGETISGELFF. CDR3 sequence (DNA): TGTGCCAGCGGGGAGACTATTTCCGGGGAGCTGTTTTTT.

CDR3 DNA: TGTGCCAGCAGTTTCGGGGGTGGGCAGAACACTGAAGCTTTCTTT. Its protein is CASSFGGGQNTEAFF. The chain joins TRBV2 to TRBJ1-1; tentative D call: TRBD1 (5 bases). Germline CDR1 SNHLY, CDR2 FYNNEI. The CDR3 consists of 15 residues. Trimming took 5 bases from V and 1 from J, leaving 14 bases between them.

In its sample, this clone was seen once. The J gene is TRBJ2-7, the V gene TRBV5-5, with D perhaps matching TRBD2 (5 bases). With 7 bases removed from V and 1 base from J, the gap between germline ends came to 15 bases. From germline, CDR1 is SGHKS and CDR2 YYEKEE (reference sequence). The CDR3 spans 14 residues. The CDR3 DNA follows: TGTGCCAGCGGGAGTGGGGTAGCTTCCTACGAGCAGTACTTC. Its protein is CASGSGVASYEQYF.

Concerning this clone: Mismatch with germline at one junction end may stem from a read error. CDR3 in DNA: TGTGCCACCGCGGGACAGACCACCGGAGAGCTGTTTTTT. Its protein is CATAGQTTGELFF. The J gene is TRBJ2-2, the V gene TRBV6-1; D might be TRBD1 (7 bases). CDR3 length: 13 amino acids. CDR1 is MNHNS and CDR2 is SASEGT in the germline V gene.

The chain recombines TRBV5-1 with TRBJ2-3, with D unresolved. CDR1 is SGHRS, CDR2 YFSETQ, per germline. Trimming cost V 1 base and J 6 bases, with 9 bases left between them. The CDR3 is 13 residues long. This CDR3 is CASSLNSPDTQYF. The CDR3 DNA reads TGCGCCAGCAGCTTGAACTCGCCGGATACGCAGTATTTT.

This chain connects TRBV5-1 to TRBJ2-7; TRBD2 matches 10 bases. Germline lookup yields CDR1 SGHRS and CDR2 YFSETQ. J gave up 4 bases and V 0 bases, and 1 base lay outside the gene matches. This CDR3 contains 14 residues. The DNA for the CDR3 is TGCGCCAGCAGCTTGGAGCGGGGGGGTTACGAGCAGTACTTC. Translated: CASSLERGGYEQYF.

This sequence joins TRBV7-3 and TRBJ2-1; 11 bases are shared with TRBD2. V was clipped by 4 bases and J by 6 bases; unmatched bases: 8. Looked up from germline, CDR1 is SGHTA and CDR2 is FQGTGA. This CDR3 is built from 16 residues. CDR3 residues: CASSSRIAGGRNEQFF. CDR3 coding DNA: TGTGCCAGCAGCTCGCGAATAGCGGGGGGGCGCAATGAGCAGTTCTTC.

V usage is TRBV7-6 and J usage is TRBJ1-2; 7 nucleotides agree with TRBD1. The CDR3 loop spans 16 amino acids. Germline CDR1 reads SGHVS; CDR2 reads FNYEAQ. After removal of 1 base from V and 2 bases from J, the junction contained 7 bases not matched to a gene. The CDR3 spells CASSLGPRGRNYGYTF. The DNA for the CDR3 is TGTGCCAGCAGCTTAGGGCCGAGGGGGCGAAACTATGGCTACACCTTC.

The CDR3 DNA reads TGTGCCAGCAGCCGGGACAGGGGTTCCTACAATGAGCAGTTCTTC. Residues: CASSRDRGSYNEQFF. V and J are TRBV4-2 and TRBJ2-1; 10 nucleotides agree with TRBD1. V dropped 4 bases and J dropped 1; count of bases not matched to a gene: 1. Germline-derived CDR1 and CDR2 are LGHNA and YNFKEQ. This CDR3 has 15 residues.

The V call is TRBV2, the J call TRBJ2-3; 7 bases align to TRBD2. Germline V gene data show CDR1 as SNHLY and CDR2 as FYNNEI. V lost 4 bases and J lost 1; bases outside the gene matches: 5. The length of the CDR3 is 15 residues. CDR3 DNA sequence: TGTGCCAGCAGTGCAGCTAGCGGAGGCACAGATACGCAGTATTTT. Its protein is CASSAASGGTDTQYF. The full variable domain, completed using reference TRBV2 and TRBJ2-3, is EPEVTQTPSHQVTQMGQEVILRCVPISNHLYFYWYRQILGQKVEFLVSFYNNEISEKSEIFDDQFSVERPDGSNFTLKIRSTKLEDSAMYFCASSAASGGTDTQYFGPGTRLTVL.